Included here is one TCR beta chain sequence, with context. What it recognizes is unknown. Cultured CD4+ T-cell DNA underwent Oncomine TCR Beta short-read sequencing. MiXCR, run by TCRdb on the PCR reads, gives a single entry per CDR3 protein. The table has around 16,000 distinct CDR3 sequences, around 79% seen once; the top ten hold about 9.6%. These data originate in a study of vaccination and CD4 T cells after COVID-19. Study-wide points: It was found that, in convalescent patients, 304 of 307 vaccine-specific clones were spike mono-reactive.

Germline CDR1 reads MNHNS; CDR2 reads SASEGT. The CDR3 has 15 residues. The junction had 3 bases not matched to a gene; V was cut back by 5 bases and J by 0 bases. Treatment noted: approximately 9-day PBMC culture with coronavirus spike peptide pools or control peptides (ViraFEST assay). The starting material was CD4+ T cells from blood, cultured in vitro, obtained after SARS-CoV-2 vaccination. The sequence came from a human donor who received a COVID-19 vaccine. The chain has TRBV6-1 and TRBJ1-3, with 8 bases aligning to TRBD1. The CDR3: CASSRQGSSGNTIYF. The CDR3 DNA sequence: TGTGCCAGCAGTCGACAGGGGAGCTCTGGAAACACCATATATTTT.